The 17 T cell receptor beta chains below come from one sample, sequenced in a study of cytomegalovirus exposure and HLA in healthy donors. 60 Vbeta and 13 Jbeta primers were used in PCR. TCRdb's copy holds only in-frame clones and misses some; the assay was immunoSEQ multiplex PCR. The sample includes under 200,000 clones, roughly four fifths of them seen just once. Sequencing was performed on PBMCs. The receptors originated from a woman in her forties or fifties in good health and CMV-seronegative.

The chain is built from TRBV5-4 and TRBJ1-2, with 8 bases matching TRBD1. The CDR3 extends over 13 amino acids. J gave up 9 bases and V 3 bases, and 7 bases lay outside the gene matches. CDR1 and CDR2 (germline): SGHNT, YYREEE (reference sequence). The DNA of the CDR3 is TGTGCCAGCAGCTCGGAGACAGGGGTGCGCTACACCTTC. It specifies CASSSETGVRYTF.

The chain uses TRBV11-2 and TRBJ2-2; 7 nucleotides align to TRBD1. The junction had 3 bases not matched to a gene; V was cut back by 1 base and J by 1 base. Germline V lookup: CDR1 SGHAT, CDR2 FQNNGV. This CDR3 region has 16 residues. CDR3: CASSLAAGGNTGELFF. CDR3 sequence (DNA): TGTGCCAGCAGCTTAGCCGCAGGGGGGAACACCGGGGAGCTGTTTTTT.

The rearrangement uses TRBV28 and TRBJ1-4; 8 bases fit TRBD1. The CDR3 is made up of 14 amino acids. Germline lookup yields CDR1 MDHEN and CDR2 SYDVKM. Trimming took 8 bases from V and 7 from J; bases not matched to a gene: 9. The CDR3 protein is CASGRGQDGEKLFF. In DNA form, the CDR3 reads TGTGCCAGCGGTCGGGGACAGGATGGTGAAAAACTGTTTTTT.

This rearrangement joins TRBV7-2 to TRBJ1-4; D is perhaps TRBD1 (6 bases). Trimming took off 1 base at V and 5 bases at J, with 8 bases between the two ends. Germline CDR1 and CDR2: SGHTA and FQGNSA. The CDR3 is 14 amino acids. The CDR3 is CASSLDRANEKLFF. CDR3 DNA: TGTGCCAGCAGCTTAGACAGGGCCAATGAAAAACTGTTTTTT.

In DNA form, the CDR3 reads TGTGCCAGCAGCTTGGACAGTCTCCCTACCTACGAGCAGTACTTC. This translates into CASSLDSLPTYEQYF. V and J are TRBV5-8 and TRBJ2-7; D remains ambiguous. The V and J ends lost 0 bases and 2 bases respectively, with 12 bases between them. Per the germline V gene, CDR1 is SGHTS and CDR2 is YDEGEE. The CDR3 has 15 amino acids.

The chain carries TRBV7-2 and TRBJ1-1, with 7 bases that match TRBD1. This CDR3 has 14 residues. The junction had 5 bases not matched to a gene; V was cut back by 3 bases and J by 4 bases. From germline, CDR1 is SGHTA and CDR2 FQGNSA. The chain's CDR3 is CASSLDYRGTEAFF. Here the CDR3 DNA reads TGTGCCAGCAGCTTGGACTACAGGGGCACTGAAGCTTTCTTT.

This clone was counted between two and nine times. The chain links TRBV7-2 to TRBJ2-1; 8 nucleotides line up with TRBD1. The V segment lost 5 bases and the J segment 5 bases; nucleotides outside the gene matches: 8. CDR1 is SGHTA, CDR2 FQGNSA, per germline. The CDR3 contains 15 residues. The CDR3 bases are TGTGCCAGCAGCGACAGTACAGGGGGTCACAATGAGCAGTTCTTC. It yields the protein CASSDSTGGHNEQFF.

The rearrangement links TRBV19 to TRBJ1-6; TRBD1 aligns across 8 bases. Trimming cost V 4 bases and J 6 bases; bases outside gene matches: 8. This CDR3 region has 16 residues. CDR1 is LNHDA and CDR2 is SQIVND in the germline V gene (reference sequence). The CDR3 sequence: CASSKGTGGGNSPLHF. The CDR3 region has the DNA TGTGCCAGTAGTAAAGGCACAGGGGGAGGTAATTCACCCCTCCACTTT.

This rearrangement joins TRBV21-1 to TRBJ2-7; TRBD1, the table's D call, was not compared with the DNA. TRBV21-1 is annotated as a pseudogene. The CDR3 has 15 residues. Written as DNA, the CDR3 is TGTGCCAGCAGCCGACGACAGGGGGGTCAGGGCGAGCAGTACTTC. This gives the protein CASSRRQGGQGEQYF.

The chain combines TRBV20-1 with TRBJ2-7; D unresolved. The CDR3 totals 11 residues. Germline assignment: CDR1 DFQATT and CDR2 SNEGSKA (reference sequence). V was shortened by 3 bases and J by 4 bases, with 7 bases between the two germline ends. The CDR3 DNA is TGCAGTGCTAGTAGTAATTACGAGCAGTACTTC. It specifies CSASSNYEQYF.

This clone was detected a few times. The CDR3 loop reads CASCRDKGYEQYF. CDR3 coding DNA: TGTGCCAGCTGCCGGGATAAGGGTTACGAGCAGTACTTC. This chain links TRBV7-2 with TRBJ2-7, with a tentative D call TRBD2 (5 bases). The V end lost 8 bases, the J end lost 4 bases, and 15 bases lay between the germline ends. The germline V gene encodes CDR1 SGHTA and CDR2 FQGNSA. This CDR3 is built from 13 residues.

The rearrangement joins TRBV5-4 to TRBJ2-2, with D unresolved. The CDR3 length is 15 residues. Trimming took 1 base from V and 2 from J, leaving 9 bases between them. The V gene's germline CDR1 is SGHNT and CDR2 YYREEE (reference sequence). CDR3 loop: CASSLRGVNTGELFF. The CDR3 coding sequence is TGTGCCAGCAGCTTGAGAGGTGTCAACACCGGGGAGCTGTTTTTT.

The genes are TRBV19 and TRBJ1-3; TRBD1 matches 10 bases. Germline CDR1 is LNHDA and CDR2 is SQIVND (reference sequence). J was trimmed by 2 bases and V by 4 bases; bases with no gene match: 5. The CDR3 consists of 16 residues. The CDR3 bases are TGTGCCAGTAGTAGTGCCGGGACAGGGGCTGGAAACACCATATATTTT. Translation gives CASSSAGTGAGNTIYF.

This chain joins TRBV5-6 and TRBJ2-3; 8 bases align to TRBD2. The ends lost 0 bases at V and 2 bases at J; junction bases unmatched: 5. Germline V gene lookup returns CDR1 SGHDT and CDR2 YYEEEE. This CDR3 region has 16 residues. The CDR3 DNA reads TGTGCCAGCAGCTTGGTCCCTAGCGGGCCCACAGATACGCAGTATTTT. This gives the protein CASSLVPSGPTDTQYF.

A few counts support this clone. The chain carries TRBV18 and TRBJ1-3, with D possibly TRBD1 on 5 matching bases. Germline V gives CDR1 KGHSH, CDR2 LQKENI. CDR3 size: 17 residues. Trimming took off 5 bases at V and 2 bases at J, with 19 bases between the two ends. CDR3 protein: CASSSTSQGVTGNTIYF. For the CDR3, the DNA is TGTGCCAGCTCATCAACGTCTCAGGGTGTAACTGGAAACACCATATATTTT.

The chain links TRBV28 to TRBJ1-5, with no clear D. The CDR3 has 13 residues. Deletions cut 10 bases from V and 4 bases from J, with 14 bases between. CDR1 is MDHEN and CDR2 is SYDVKM in the germline V gene. CDR3 sequence: CATAAHLNQPQHF. CDR3 sequence (DNA): TGTGCCACGGCGGCACACCTTAATCAGCCCCAGCATTTT.

The V gene is TRBV5-1, the J gene TRBJ2-3; D is possibly TRBD2 (6 bases). Trimming shortened V by 0 bases and J by 3 bases, and 17 bases separated the two germline ends. The CDR3 extends over 17 amino acids. Looked up from germline, CDR1 is SGHRS and CDR2 is YFSETQ. CDR3 nucleotides: TGCGCCAGCAGCTTGGATGGGGGGATTCGCCTGACAGATACGCAGTATTTT. Translation gives CASSLDGGIRLTDTQYF.